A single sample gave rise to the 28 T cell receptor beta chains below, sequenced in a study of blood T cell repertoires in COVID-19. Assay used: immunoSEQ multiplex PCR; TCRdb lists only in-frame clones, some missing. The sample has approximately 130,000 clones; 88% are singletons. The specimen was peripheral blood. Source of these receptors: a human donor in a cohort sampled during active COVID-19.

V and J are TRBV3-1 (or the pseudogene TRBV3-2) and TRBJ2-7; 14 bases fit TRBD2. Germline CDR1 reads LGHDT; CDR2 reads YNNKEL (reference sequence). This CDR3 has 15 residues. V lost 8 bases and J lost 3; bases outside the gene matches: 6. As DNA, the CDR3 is TGTGCCAGCGCCAGGACTAGCGGGAGGCACTACGAGCAGTACTTC. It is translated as CASARTSGRHYEQYF.

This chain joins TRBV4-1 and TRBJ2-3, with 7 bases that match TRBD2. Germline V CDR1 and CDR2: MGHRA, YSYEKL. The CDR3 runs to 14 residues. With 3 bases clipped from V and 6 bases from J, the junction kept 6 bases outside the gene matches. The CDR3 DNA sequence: TGCGCCAGCAGCCAGGATACTAGCGTCGATACGCAGTATTTT. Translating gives CASSQDTSVDTQYF.

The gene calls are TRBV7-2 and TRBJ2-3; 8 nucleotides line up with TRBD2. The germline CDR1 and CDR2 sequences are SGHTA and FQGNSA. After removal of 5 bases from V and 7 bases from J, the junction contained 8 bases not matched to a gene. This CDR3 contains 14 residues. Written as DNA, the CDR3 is TGTGCCAGCAGCACGAGCGGGAGAGTAAATACGCAGTATTTT. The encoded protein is CASSTSGRVNTQYF.

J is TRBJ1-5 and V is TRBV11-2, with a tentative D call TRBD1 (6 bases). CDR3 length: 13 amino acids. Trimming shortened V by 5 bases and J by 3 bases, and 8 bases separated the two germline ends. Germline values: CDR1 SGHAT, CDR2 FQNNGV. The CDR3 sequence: CASSRDINQPQHF. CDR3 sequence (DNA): TGTGCCAGCAGCCGGGACATCAATCAGCCCCAGCATTTT.

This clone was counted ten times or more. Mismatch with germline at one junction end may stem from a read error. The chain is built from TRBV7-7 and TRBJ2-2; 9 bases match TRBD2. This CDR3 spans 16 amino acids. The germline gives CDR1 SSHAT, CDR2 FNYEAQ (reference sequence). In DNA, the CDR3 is TGTGCTAGCAGCTTATCTGGGACTAGCTTCCCCGGGGAGCTGTTTTTT. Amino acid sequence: CASSLSGTSFPGELFF.

This chain's CDR3 is CSVENRLAETQYF. The CDR3 coding sequence is TGCAGCGTTGAAAATCGACTAGCAGAGACCCAGTACTTC. This chain uses TRBV29-1 with TRBJ2-5; TRBD2 matches at 7 bases. The ends lost 2 bases at V and 4 bases at J; junction bases unmatched: 4. Germline CDR1 is SQVTM and CDR2 is ANQGSEA. The CDR3 sequence is 13 residues long.

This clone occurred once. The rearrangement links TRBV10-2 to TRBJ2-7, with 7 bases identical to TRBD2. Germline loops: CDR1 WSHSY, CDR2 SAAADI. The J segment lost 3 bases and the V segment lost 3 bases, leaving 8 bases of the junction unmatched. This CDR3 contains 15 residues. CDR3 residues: CASSESSGIFYEQYF. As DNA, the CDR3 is TGCGCCAGCAGTGAATCGAGCGGGATTTTCTACGAGCAGTACTTC.

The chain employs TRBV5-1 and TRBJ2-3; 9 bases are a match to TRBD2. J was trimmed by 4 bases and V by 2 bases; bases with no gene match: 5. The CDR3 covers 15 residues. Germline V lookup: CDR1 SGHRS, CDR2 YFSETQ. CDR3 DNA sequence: TGCGCCAGCAGCTTAGGGACTAGCACCGCAGATACGCAGTATTTT. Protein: CASSLGTSTADTQYF.

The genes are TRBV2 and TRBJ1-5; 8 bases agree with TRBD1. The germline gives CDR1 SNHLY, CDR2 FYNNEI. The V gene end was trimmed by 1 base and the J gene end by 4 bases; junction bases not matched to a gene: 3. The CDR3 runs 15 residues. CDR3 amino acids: CASSEGTGWNQPQHF. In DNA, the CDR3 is TGTGCCAGCAGTGAAGGGACAGGGTGGAATCAGCCCCAGCATTTT.

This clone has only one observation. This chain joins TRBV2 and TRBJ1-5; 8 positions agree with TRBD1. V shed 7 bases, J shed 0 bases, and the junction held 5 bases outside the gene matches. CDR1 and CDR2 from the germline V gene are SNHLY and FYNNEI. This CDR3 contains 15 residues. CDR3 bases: TGTGCCAGCACTGACACAGGGGGTAGCAATCAGCCCCAGCATTTT. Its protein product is CASTDTGGSNQPQHF.

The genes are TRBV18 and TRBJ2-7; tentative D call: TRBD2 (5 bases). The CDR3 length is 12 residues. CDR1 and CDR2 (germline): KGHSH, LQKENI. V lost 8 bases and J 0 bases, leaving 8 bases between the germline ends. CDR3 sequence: CASASSSYEQYF. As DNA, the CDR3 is TGTGCCAGCGCTAGCAGCTCCTACGAGCAGTACTTC.

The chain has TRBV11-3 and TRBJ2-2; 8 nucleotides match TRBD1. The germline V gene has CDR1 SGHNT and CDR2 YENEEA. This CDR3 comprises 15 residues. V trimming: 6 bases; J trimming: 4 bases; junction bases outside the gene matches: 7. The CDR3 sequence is CASSPGGRGTGELFF. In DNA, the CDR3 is TGTGCCAGCAGTCCAGGGGGCCGGGGCACCGGGGAGCTGTTTTTT.

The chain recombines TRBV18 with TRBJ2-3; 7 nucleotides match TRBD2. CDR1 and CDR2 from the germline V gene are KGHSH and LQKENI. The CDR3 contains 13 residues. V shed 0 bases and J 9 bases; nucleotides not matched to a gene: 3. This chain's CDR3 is CASSPPSGNTQYF. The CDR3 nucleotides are TGTGCCAGCTCACCACCAAGCGGGAACACGCAGTATTTT.

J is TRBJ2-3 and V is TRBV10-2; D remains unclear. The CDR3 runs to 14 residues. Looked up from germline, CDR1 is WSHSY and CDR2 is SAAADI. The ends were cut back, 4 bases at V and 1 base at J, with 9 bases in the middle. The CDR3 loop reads CASSGRRRTDTQYF. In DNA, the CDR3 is TGCGCCAGCAGTGGACGGCGGCGCACAGATACGCAGTATTTT.

The CDR3 DNA sequence: TGTGCCAGCAGACCGGGACAGGGCTATGGCTACACCTTC. Translating gives CASRPGQGYGYTF. V gene TRBV12-3 or TRBV12-4 combines with J gene TRBJ1-2; TRBD1 aligns across 9 bases. The V and J ends lost 6 bases and 4 bases, in that order; junction bases with no gene match: 3. The CDR3 is 13 residues long.

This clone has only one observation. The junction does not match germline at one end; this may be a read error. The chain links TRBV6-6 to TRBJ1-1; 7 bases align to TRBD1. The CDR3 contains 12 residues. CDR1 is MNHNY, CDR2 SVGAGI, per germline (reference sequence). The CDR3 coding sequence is TGTGTCAGCAGATCTGGGACAGCTGAAGCTTTCTTT. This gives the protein CVSRSGTAEAFF.

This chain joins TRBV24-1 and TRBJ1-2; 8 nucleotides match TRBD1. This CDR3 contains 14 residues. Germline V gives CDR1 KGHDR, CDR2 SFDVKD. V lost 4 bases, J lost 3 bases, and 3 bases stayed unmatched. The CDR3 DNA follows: TGTGCCACCAGTGACAGGGGGCATGACTATGGCTACACCTTC. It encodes CATSDRGHDYGYTF.

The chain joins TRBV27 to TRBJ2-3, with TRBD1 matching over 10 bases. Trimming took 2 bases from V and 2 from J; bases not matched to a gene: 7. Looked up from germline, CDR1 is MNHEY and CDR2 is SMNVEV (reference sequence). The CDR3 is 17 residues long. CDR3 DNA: TGTGCCAGCAGTTTAACCCGGGACAGGGGAGCCACAGATACGCAGTATTTT. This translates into CASSLTRDRGATDTQYF.

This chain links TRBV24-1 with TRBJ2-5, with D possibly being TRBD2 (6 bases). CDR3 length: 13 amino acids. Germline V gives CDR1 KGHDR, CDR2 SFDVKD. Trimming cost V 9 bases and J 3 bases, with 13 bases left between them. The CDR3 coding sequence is TGTGCCACCGAGAATCCGGGAGAAGAGACCCAGTACTTC. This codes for CATENPGEETQYF.

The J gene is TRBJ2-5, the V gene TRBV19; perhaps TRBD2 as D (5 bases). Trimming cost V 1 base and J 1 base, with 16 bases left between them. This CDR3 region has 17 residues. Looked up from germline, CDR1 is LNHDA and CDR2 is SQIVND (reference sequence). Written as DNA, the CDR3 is TGTGCCAGTAGTATAGTAGCTGCGGGTTTCGTCCAAGAGACCCAGTACTTC. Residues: CASSIVAAGFVQETQYF.

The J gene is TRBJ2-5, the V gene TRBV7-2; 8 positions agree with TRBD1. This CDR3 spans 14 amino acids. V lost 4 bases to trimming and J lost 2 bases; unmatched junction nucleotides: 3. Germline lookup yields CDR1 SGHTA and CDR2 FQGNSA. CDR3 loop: CASSSGQGQETQYF. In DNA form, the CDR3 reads TGTGCCAGCAGCTCTGGACAGGGTCAAGAGACCCAGTACTTC.

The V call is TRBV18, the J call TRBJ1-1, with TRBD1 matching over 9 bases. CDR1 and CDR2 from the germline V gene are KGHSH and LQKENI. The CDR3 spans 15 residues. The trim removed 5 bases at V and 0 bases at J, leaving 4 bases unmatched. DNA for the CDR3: TGTGCCAGCTCATCCGACAGGGGGATGAACACTGAAGCTTTCTTT. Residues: CASSSDRGMNTEAFF.

The CDR3 here is CSVAAGTEYEQYF. The CDR3 nucleotides are TGCAGCGTGGCTGCCGGGACAGAGTACGAGCAGTACTTC. The rearrangement links TRBV29-1 to TRBJ2-7; the match to TRBD1 covers 7 bases. Germline values: CDR1 SQVTM, CDR2 ANQGSEA. The CDR3 length is 13 residues. The V gene end was trimmed by 6 bases and the J gene end by 4 bases; junction bases not matched to a gene: 9.

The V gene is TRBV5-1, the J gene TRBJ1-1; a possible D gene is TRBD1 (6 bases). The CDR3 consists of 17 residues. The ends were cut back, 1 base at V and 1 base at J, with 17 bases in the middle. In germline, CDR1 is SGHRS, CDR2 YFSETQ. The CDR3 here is CASSLFGQGMWNTEAFF. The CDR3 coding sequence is TGCGCCAGCAGCTTGTTCGGGCAGGGGATGTGGAACACTGAAGCTTTCTTT.

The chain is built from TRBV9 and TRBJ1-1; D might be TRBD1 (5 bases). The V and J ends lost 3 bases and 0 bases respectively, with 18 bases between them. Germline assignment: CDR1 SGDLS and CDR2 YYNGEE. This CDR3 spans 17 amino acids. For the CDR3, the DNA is TGTGCCAGCAGCGCCACGACGACGCCAGGGATGAACACTGAAGCTTTCTTT. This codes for CASSATTTPGMNTEAFF.

CDR3 sequence reads: CASSLTRLAGSYNEQFF. Here the CDR3 DNA reads TGTGCCAGCAGCCTTACCCGACTAGCGGGATCCTACAATGAGCAGTTCTTC. J is TRBJ2-1 and V is TRBV14; 11 bases align to TRBD2. The CDR3 loop spans 17 amino acids. Germline CDR1 SGHDN, CDR2 FVKESK. V lost 4 bases, J lost 1 base, and 6 bases stayed unmatched.

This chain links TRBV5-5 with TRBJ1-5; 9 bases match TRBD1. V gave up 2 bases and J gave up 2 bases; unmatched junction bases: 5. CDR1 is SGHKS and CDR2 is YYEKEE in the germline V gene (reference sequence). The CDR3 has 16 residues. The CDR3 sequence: CASSLTGQGRNQPQHF. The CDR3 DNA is TGTGCCAGCAGCTTAACGGGACAGGGTCGCAATCAGCCCCAGCATTTT.

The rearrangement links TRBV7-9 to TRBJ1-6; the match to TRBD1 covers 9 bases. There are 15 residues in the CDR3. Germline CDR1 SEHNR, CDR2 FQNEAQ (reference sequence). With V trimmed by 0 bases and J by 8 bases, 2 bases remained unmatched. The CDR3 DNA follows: TGTGCCAGCAGCTTAGCACAGGGGGCGCATTCACCCCTCCACTTT. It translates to CASSLAQGAHSPLHF.